What follows describes a single T cell receptor (beta chain). The sample belongs to a study of T cells after yellow fever vaccination. TCRdb re-called the 5' RACE reads with MiXCR, one entry per CDR3 protein. Here the sample spans about 550,000 distinct CDR3 sequences, about a fifth being singletons. The CDR3 sequence is 12 residues long. V lost 0 bases and J 9 bases, leaving 5 bases between the germline ends. The germline V gene has CDR1 SGHVS and CDR2 FNYEAQ. The chain employs TRBV7-6 and TRBJ2-2, with D uncertain. The receptor was isolated from a man aged 25-45 years who received the YFV17D yellow fever vaccine. Specimen: PBMCs, collected 15 days after the yellow fever booster vaccination. For the CDR3, the DNA is TGTGCCAGCAGCTTAGCTCTGCGGGAGCTGTTTTTT. It is translated as CASSLALRELFF.